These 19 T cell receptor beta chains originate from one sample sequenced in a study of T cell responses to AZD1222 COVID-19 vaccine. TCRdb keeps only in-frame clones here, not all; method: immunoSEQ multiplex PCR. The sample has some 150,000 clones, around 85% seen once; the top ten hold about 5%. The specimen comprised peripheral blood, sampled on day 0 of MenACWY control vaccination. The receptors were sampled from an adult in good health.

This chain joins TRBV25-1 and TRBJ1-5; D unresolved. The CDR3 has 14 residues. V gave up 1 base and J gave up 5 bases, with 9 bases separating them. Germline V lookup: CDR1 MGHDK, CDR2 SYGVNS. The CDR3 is CASSESRRDQPQHF. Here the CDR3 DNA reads TGTGCCAGCAGTGAATCCAGGAGGGATCAGCCCCAGCATTTT.

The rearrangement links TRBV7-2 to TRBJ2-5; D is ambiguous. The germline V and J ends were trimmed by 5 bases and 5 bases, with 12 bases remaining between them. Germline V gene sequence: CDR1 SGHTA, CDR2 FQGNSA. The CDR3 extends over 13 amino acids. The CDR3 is CASSRGRRETQYF. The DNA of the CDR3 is TGTGCCAGCAGCAGAGGTCGGCGGGAGACCCAGTACTTC.

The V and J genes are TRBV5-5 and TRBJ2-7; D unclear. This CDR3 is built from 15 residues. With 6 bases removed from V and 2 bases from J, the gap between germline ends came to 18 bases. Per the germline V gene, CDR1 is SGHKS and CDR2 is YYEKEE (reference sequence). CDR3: CASTKREFVAYEQYF. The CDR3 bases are TGTGCCAGCACCAAACGAGAGTTTGTAGCCTACGAGCAGTACTTC.

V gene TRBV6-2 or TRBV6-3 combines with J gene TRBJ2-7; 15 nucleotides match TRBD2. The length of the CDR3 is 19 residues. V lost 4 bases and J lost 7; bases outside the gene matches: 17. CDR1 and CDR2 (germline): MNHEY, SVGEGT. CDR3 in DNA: TGTGCCAGCAGTTCTCCGGGACCAACCAGGACTAGCGGGAGGGCTGAGCAGTACTTC. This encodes CASSSPGPTRTSGRAEQYF.

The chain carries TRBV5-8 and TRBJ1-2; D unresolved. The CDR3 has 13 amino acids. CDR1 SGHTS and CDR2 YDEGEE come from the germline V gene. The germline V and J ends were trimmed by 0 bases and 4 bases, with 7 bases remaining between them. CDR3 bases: TGTGCCAGCAGCTTGGGTACCGTCTATGGCTACACCTTC. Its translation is CASSLGTVYGYTF.

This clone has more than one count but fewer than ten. CDR3 loop: CSVEGRGNYNEQFF. Here the CDR3 DNA reads TGCAGCGTCGAGGGGCGGGGGAACTACAATGAGCAGTTCTTC. This chain connects TRBV29-1 to TRBJ2-1, with 7 positions matching TRBD2. With V trimmed by 6 bases and J by 3 bases, 8 bases remained unmatched. This CDR3 region has 14 residues. The germline V gene encodes CDR1 SQVTM and CDR2 ANQGSEA.

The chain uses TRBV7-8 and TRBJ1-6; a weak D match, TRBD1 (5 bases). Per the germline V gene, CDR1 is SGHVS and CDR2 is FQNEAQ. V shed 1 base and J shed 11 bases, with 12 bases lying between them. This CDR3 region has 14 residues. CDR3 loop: CASSLGDDPAPLHF. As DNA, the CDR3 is TGTGCCAGCAGCTTAGGGGACGACCCGGCACCCCTCCACTTT.

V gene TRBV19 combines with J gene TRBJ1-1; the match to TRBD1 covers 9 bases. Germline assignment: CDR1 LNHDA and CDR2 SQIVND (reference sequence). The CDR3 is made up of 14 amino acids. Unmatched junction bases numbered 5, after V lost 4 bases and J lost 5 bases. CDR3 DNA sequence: TGTGCCAGTAGTAGGGGACAGGGCATAACTGAAGCTTTCTTT. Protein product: CASSRGQGITEAFF. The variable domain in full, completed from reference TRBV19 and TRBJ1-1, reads DGGITQSPKYLFRKEGQNVTLSCEQNLNHDAMYWYRQDPGQGLRLIYYSQIVNDFQKGDIAEGYSVSREKKESFPLTVTSAQKNPTAFYLCASSRGQGITEAFFGQGTRLTVV.

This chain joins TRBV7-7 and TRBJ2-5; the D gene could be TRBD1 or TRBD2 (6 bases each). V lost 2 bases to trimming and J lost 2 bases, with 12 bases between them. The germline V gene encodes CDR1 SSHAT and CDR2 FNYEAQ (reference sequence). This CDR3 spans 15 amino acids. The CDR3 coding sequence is TGTGCCAGCAGCTTATATGGGGGGCCGCAAGAGACCCAGTACTTC. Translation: CASSLYGGPQETQYF.

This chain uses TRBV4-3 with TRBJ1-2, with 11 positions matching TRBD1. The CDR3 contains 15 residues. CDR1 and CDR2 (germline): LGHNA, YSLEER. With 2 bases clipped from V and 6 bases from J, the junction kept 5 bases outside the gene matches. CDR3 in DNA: TGCGCCAGCAGCCAATCCGGACAGGGGGCCCATGGCTACACCTTC. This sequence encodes CASSQSGQGAHGYTF.

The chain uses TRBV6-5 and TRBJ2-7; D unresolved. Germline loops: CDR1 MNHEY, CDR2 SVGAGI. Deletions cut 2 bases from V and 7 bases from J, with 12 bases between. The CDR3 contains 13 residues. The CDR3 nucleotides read TGTGCCAGCAGTTACCCTGGGCATCGGGAGCAGTACTTC. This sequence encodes CASSYPGHREQYF.

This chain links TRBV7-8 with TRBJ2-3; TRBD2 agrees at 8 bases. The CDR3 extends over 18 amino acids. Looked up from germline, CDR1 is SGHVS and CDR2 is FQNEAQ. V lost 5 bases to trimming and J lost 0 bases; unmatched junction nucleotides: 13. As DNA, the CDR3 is TGTGCCAGCAGCCTGACTAGCGCTAAGTTATCTAGCACAGATACGCAGTATTTT. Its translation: CASSLTSAKLSSTDTQYF.

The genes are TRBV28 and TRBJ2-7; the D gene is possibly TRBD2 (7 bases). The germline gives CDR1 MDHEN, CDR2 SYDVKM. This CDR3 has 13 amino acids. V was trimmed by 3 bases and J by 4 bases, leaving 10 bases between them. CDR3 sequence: CASSFRGAYEQYV. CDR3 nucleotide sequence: TGTGCCAGCAGTTTCCGGGGGGCATACGAGCAGTACGTC.

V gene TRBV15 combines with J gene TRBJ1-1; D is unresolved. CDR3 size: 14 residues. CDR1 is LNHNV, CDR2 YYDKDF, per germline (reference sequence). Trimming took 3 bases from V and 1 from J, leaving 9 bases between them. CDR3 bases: TGTGCCACCAGCAGGAACACCGGGAACACTGAAGCTTTCTTT. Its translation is CATSRNTGNTEAFF.

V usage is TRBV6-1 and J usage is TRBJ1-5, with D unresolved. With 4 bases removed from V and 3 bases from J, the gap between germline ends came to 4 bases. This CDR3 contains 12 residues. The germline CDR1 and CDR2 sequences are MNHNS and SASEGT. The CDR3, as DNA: TGTGCCAGCAGTGGCCCCAATCAGCCCCAGCATTTT. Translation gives CASSGPNQPQHF.

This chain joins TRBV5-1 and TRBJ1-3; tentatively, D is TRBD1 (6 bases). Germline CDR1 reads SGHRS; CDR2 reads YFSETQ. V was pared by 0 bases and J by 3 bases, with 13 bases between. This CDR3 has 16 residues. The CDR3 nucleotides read TGCGCCAGCAGCTTGGCCGTACAGGGAAGTGGAAACACCATATATTTT. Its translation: CASSLAVQGSGNTIYF. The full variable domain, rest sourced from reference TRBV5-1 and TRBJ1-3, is KAGVTQTPRYLIKTRGQQVTLSCSPISGHRSVSWYQQTPGQGLQFLFEYFSETQRNKGNFPGRFSGRQFSNSRSEMNVSTLELGDSALYLCASSLAVQGSGNTIYFGEGSWLTVV.

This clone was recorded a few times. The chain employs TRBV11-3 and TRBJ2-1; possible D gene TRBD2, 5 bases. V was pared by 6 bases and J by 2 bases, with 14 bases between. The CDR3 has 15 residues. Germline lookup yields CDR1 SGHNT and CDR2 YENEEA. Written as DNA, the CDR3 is TGTGCCAGCAGTTCGGCGAGGGCCCCCTACAATGAGCAGTTCTTC. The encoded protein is CASSSARAPYNEQFF.

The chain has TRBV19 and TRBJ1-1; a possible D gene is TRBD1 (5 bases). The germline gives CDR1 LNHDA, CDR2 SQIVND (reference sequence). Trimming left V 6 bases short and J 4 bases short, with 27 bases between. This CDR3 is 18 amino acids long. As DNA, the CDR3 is TGTGCCAGTAGCTACCAGGGCCGTTGGAGCGCGGGGGGCACTGAAGCTTTCTTT. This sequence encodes CASSYQGRWSAGGTEAFF.

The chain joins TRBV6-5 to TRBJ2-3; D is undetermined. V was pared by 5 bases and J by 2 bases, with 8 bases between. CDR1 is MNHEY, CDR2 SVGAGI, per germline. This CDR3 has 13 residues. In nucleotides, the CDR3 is TGTGCCAGCAGTACGTACTCCACAGATACGCAGTATTTT. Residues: CASSTYSTDTQYF.